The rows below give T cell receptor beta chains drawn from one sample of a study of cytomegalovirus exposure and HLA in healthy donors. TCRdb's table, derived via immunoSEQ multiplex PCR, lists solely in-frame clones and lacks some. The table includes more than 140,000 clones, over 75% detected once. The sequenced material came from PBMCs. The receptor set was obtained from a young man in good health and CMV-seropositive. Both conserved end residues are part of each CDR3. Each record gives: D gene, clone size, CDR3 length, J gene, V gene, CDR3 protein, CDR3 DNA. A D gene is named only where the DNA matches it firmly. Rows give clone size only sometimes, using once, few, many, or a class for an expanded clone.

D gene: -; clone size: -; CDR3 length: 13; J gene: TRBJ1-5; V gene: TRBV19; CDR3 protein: CASSIQGSQPQHF; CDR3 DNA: TGTGCCAGTAGTATCCAGGGCAGTCAGCCCCAGCATTTT
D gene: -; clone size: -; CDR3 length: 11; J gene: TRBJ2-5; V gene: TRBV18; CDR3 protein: CASSRGETQYF; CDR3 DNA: TGTGCCAGCTCACGAGGAGAGACCCAGTACTTC
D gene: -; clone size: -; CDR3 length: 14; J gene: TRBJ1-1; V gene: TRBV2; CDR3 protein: CASSGGSYHTEAFF; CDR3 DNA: TGTGCCAGCAGTGGAGGCAGTTACCACACTGAAGCTTTCTTT
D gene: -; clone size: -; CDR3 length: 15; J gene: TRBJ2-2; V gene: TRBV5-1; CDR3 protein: CASSLGRTMAGELFF; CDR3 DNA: TGCGCCAGCAGCCTGGGACGTACTATGGCCGGGGAGCTGTTTTTT
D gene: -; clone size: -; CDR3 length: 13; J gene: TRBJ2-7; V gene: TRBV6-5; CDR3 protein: CASSLRQGYEQYF; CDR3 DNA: TGTGCCAGCAGTTTACGGCAGGGCTACGAGCAGTACTTC
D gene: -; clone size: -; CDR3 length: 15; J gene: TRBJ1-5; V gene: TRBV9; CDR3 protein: CASSVGGEGGQPQHF; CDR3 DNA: TGTGCCAGCAGCGTAGGTGGTGAGGGAGGGCAGCCCCAGCATTTT
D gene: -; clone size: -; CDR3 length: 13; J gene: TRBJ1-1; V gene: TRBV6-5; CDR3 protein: CASSNRENTEAFF; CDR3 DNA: TGTGCCAGCAGTAACAGGGAGAACACTGAAGCTTTCTTT
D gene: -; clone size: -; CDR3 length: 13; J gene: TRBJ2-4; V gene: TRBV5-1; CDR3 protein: CASSWGQGNIQYF; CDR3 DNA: TGCGCCAGCAGTTGGGGCCAGGGGAACATTCAGTACTTC
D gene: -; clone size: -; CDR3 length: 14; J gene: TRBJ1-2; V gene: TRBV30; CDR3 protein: CAWSRSSAVYGYTF; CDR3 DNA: TGTGCCTGGAGTCGCTCTTCAGCGGTCTATGGCTACACCTTC
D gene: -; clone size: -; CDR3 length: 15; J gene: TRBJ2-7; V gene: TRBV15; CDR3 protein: CATSREEGGRREQYF; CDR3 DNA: TGTGCCACCAGCAGAGAAGAGGGGGGGCGCCGCGAGCAGTACTTC
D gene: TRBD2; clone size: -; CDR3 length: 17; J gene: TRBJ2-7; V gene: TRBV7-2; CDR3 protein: CASSLRTSGGPPYEQYF; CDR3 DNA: TGTGCCAGCAGCCTCCGGACTAGCGGGGGGCCCCCCTACGAGCAGTACTTC
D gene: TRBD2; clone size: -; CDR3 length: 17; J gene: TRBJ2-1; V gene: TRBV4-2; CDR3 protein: CASNQDETGGIYNEQFF; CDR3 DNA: TGTGCCAGCAACCAGGACGAAACCGGGGGGATATACAATGAGCAGTTCTTC
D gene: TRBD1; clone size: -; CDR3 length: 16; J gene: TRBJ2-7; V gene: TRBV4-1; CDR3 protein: CASSHLGLGTGDLQYF; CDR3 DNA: TGCGCCAGCAGCCACCTAGGTCTCGGGACAGGGGATCTGCAGTACTTC
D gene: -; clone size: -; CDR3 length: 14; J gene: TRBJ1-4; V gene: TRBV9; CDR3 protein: CASSGTATNEKLFF; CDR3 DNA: TGTGCCAGCAGCGGGACAGCAACTAATGAAAAACTGTTTTTT
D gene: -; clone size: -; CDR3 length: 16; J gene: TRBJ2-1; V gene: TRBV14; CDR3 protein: CASSPIVQGSYNEQFF; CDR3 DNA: TGTGCCAGCAGCCCGATAGTACAGGGATCCTACAATGAGCAGTTCTTC
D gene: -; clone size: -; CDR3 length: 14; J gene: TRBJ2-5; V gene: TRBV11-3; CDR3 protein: CASSLAGRSSTQYF; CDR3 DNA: TGTGCCAGCAGCTTAGCGGGTCGCTCCTCGACCCAGTACTTC
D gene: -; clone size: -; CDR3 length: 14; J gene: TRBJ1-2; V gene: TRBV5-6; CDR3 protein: CASSLGQGNYGYTF; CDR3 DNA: TGTGCCAGCAGTTTGGGGCAGGGGAACTATGGCTACACCTTC
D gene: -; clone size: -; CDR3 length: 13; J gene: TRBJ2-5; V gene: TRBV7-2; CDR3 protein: CASRYRFQETQYF; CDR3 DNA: TGTGCCAGCAGATACAGATTTCAAGAGACCCAGTACTTC
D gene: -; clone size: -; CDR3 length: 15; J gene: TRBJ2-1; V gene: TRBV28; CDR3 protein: CASSPYPGLLNEQFF; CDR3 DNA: TGTGCCAGCAGTCCCTACCCCGGACTACTTAATGAGCAGTTCTTC
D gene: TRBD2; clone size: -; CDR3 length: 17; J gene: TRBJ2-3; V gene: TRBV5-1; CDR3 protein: CASSPREGQTFTDTQYF; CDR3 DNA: TGCGCCAGCAGCCCGCGGGAGGGACAGACGTTTACAGATACGCAGTATTTT
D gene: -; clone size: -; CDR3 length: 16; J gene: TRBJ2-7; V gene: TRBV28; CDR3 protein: CASSSSQGTSYYEQYF; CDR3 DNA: TGTGCCAGCAGTTCCTCCCAGGGGACCAGCTACTACGAGCAGTACTTC
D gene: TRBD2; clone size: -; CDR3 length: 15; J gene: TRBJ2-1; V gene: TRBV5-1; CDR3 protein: CASSYKVAGGREQFF; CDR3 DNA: TGCGCCAGCAGCTACAAAGTGGCGGGAGGTCGTGAGCAGTTCTTC
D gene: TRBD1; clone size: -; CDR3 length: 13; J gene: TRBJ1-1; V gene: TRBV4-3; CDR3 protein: CASSQDGTGAAFF; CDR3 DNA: TGCGCCAGCAGCCAAGATGGGACAGGGGCCGCTTTCTTT
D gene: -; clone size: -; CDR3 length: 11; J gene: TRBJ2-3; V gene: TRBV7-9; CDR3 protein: CSSSSEDTQYF; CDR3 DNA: TGTTCCAGCAGCTCAGAAGATACGCAGTATTTT
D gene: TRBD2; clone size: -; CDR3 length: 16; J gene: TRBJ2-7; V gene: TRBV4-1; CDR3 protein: CASSQGRGSGTYEQYF; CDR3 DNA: TGCGCCAGCAGCCAAGGACGGGGCAGCGGGACCTACGAGCAGTACTTC
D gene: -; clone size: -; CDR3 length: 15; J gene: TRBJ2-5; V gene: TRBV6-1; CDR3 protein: CASSVSGVAMETQYF; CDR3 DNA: TGTGCCAGCAGTGTCTCCGGCGTAGCGATGGAGACCCAGTACTTC
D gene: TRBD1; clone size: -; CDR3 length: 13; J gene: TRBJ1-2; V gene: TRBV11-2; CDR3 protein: CASSDRGTGGYTF; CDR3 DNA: TGTGCCAGCAGCGACAGGGGAACGGGGGGCTACACCTTC
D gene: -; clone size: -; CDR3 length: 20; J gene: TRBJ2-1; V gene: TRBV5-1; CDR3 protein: CASSHGTVSRGLSSYNEQFF; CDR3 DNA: TGCGCCAGCAGCCATGGAACGGTCTCGCGGGGGCTGAGCTCCTACAATGAGCAGTTCTTC
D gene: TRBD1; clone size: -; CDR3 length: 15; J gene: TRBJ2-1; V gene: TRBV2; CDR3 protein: CASSEGRGGTDEQFF; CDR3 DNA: TGTGCCAGCAGTGAAGGACGGGGTGGGACAGATGAGCAGTTCTTC
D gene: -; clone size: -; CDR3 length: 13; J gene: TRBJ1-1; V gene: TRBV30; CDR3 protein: CAWSVGVSTEAFF; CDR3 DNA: TGTGCCTGGAGTGTCGGGGTATCCACTGAAGCTTTCTTT
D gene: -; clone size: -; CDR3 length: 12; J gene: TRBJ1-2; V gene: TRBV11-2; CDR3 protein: CASSGETYGYTF; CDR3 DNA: TGTGCCAGCAGCGGAGAAACCTATGGCTACACCTTC
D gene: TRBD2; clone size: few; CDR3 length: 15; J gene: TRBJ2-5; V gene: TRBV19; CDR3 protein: CASSILAGGQETQYF; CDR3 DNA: TGTGCCAGTAGTATCCTAGCGGGAGGGCAAGAGACCCAGTACTTC
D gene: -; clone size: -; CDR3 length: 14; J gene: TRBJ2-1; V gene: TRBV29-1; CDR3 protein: CSVEGMTMGNEQFF; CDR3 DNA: TGCAGCGTTGAAGGGATGACTATGGGAAATGAGCAGTTCTTC
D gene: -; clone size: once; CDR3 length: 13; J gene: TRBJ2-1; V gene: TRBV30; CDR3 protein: CAWSVGDVNEQFF; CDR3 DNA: TGTGCCTGGAGTGTGGGCGACGTCAATGAGCAGTTCTTC
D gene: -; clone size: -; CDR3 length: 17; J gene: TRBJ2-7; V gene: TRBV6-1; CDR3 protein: CASSEFGRAESSYEQYF; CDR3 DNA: TGTGCCAGCAGTGAGTTCGGCAGGGCTGAGAGCTCCTACGAGCAGTACTTC
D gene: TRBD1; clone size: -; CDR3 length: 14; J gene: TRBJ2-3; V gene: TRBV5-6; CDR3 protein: CASSLTRGLDTQYF; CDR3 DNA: TGTGCCAGCAGCTTGACCAGGGGGCTGGATACGCAGTATTTT
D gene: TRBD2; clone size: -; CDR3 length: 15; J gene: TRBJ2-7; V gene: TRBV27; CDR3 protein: CASSRYSGRPSEQYF; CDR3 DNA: TGTGCCAGCTCGCGTTATAGCGGGAGGCCGTCCGAGCAGTACTTC
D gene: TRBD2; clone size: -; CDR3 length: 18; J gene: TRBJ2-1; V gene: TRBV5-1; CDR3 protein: CASSLGGLAGVRDNEQFF; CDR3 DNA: TGCGCCAGCAGCTTAGGGGGACTAGCGGGGGTCAGAGACAATGAGCAGTTCTTC
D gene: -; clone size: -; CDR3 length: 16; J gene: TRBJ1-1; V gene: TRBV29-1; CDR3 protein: CSVEDLGDIPSLEAFF; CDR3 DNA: TGCAGCGTTGAAGATCTCGGGGACATTCCGTCTCTTGAAGCTTTCTTT
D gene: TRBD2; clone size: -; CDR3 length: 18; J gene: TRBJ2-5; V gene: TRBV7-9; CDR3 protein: CASSLDPWTEREGETQYF; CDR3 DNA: TGTGCCAGCAGCTTAGACCCCTGGACGGAGCGGGAGGGGGAGACCCAGTACTTC
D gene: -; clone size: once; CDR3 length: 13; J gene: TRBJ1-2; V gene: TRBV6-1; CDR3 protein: CASSEDGYYGYTF; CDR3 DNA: TGTGCCAGCAGTGAAGACGGGTACTATGGCTACACCTTC
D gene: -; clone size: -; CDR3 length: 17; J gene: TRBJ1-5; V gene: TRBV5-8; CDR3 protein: CASSFLAGKYSNQPQHF; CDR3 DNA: TGTGCCAGCAGCTTCTTGGCAGGGAAGTATAGCAATCAGCCCCAGCATTTT
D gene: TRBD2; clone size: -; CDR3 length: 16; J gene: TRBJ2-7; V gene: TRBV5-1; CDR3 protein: CASSPEGGGGRNEQYF; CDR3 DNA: TGCGCCAGCAGCCCGGAGGGAGGCGGGGGGAGGAACGAGCAGTACTTC
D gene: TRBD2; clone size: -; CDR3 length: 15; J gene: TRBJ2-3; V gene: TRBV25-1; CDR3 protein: CASSLREDGTDTQYF; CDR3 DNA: TGTGCCAGCAGTCTACGGGAGGACGGCACAGATACGCAGTATTTT
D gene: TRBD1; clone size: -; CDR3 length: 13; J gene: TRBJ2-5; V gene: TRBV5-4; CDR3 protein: CASSRDSQETQYF; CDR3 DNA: TGTGCCAGCAGCCGGGACAGCCAAGAGACCCAGTACTTC
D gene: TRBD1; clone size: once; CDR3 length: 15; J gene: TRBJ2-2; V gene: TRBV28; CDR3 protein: CASTKDRTWAGELFF; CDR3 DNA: TGTGCCAGCACTAAGGACAGGACATGGGCCGGGGAGCTGTTTTTT
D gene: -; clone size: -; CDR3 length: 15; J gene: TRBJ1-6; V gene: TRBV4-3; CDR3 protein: CASSQGTGFDSPLHF; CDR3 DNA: TGCGCCAGCAGCCAAGGTACAGGTTTCGATTCACCCCTCCACTTT
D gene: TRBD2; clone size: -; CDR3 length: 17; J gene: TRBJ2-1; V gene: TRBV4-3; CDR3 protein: CASSPGLAGGHGNEQFF; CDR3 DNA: TGCGCCAGCAGCCCGGGACTAGCGGGGGGGCACGGCAATGAGCAGTTCTTC